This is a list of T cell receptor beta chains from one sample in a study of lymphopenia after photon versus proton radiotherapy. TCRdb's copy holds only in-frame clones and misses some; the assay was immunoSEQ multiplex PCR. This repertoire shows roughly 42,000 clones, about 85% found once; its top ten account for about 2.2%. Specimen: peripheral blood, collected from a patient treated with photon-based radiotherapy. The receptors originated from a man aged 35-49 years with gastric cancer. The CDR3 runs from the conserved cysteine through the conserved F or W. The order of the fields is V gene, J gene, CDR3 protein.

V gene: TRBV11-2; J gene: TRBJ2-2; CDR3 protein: CASRGPRGRLANTGELFF
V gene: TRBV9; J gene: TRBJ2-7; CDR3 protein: CASSPGGGWYEQYF
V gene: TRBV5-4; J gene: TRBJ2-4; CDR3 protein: CASSLDRTIQYF
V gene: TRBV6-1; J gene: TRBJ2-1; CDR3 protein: CASRASGNEQFF
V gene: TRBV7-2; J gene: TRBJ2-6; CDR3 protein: CASSLGGRGAGANVLTF
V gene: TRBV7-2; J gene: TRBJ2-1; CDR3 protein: CASSPPPLAGGQGEQFF
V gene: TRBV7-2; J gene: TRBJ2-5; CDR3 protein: CASSPPPSGETQYF
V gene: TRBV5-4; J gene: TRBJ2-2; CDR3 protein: CASSSVGQGAGTGELFF
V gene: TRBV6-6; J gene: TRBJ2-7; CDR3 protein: CASSYAHGSDEQYF
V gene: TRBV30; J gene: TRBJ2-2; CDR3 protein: CAWSLAGTFTGELFF
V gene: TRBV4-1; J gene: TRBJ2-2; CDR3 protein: CASSQAGQGASGELFF
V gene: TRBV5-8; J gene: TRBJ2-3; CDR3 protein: CASRRQGGVDTQYF
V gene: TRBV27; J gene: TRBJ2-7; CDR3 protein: CASSIHRDIEQYF
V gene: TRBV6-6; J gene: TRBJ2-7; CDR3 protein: CASRKGTGVYEQYF
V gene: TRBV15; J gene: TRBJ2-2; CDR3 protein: CATSRAGTAGELFF
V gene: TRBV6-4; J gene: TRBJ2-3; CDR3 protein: CASSARGGASGDTQYF
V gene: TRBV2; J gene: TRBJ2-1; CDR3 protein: CASSESGQGGYNEQFF
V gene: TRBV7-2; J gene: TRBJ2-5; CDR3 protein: CASSPSHSQETQYF
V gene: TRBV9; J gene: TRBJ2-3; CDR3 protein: CASSASGTSTDTQYF
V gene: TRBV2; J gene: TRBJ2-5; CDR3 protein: CASSEQGAETQYF
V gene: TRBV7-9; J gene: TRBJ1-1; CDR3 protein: CASSPGVAAEAFF
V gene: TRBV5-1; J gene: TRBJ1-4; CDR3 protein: CASSLTGGDSNEKLFF
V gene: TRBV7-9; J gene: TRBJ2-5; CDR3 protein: CASSASTAFQETQYF
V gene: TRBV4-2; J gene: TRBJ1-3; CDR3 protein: CASSRGGAENTIYF
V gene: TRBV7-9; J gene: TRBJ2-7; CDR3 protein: CASSTTIGEQYF
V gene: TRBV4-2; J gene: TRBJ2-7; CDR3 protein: CASSQGASSYEQYF
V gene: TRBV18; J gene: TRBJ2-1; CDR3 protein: CASSPPNAGRYNEQFF
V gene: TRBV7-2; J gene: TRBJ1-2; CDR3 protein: CASSLWSGNYGYTF
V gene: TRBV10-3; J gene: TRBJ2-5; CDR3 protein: CAISESNQETQYF
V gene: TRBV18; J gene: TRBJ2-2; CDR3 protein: CASSPGGTNTGELFF
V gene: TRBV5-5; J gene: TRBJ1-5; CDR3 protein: CASSSQGQPQHF
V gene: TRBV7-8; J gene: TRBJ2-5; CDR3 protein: CASSLVAVETQYF
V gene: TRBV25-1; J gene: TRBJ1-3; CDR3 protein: CAPFNRKESSGNTIYF
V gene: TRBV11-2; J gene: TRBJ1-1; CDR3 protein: CASSRDGGRDTEAFF
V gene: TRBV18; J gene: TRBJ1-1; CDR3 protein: CASSPDMNTEAFF
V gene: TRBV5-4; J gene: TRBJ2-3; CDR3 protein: CASSLGASTDTQYF
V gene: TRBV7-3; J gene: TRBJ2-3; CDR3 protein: CASSQPGVLPDTQYF
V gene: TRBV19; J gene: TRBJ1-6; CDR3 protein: CASSIAGEVSPLHF
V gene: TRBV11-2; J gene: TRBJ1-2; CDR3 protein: CASSLERQSHGYTF
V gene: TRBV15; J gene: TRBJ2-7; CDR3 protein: CATSRARDTTYEQYF
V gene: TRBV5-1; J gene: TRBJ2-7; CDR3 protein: CASSSGQEGEQYF
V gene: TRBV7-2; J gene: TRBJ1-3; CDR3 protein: CASSPSSGNTIYF
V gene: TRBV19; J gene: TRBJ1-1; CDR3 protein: CASSIEGVNTEAFF
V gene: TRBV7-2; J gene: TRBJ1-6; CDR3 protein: CASSLLSDRRLHF
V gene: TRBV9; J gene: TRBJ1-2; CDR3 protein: CASSPRPTGGHPYTF
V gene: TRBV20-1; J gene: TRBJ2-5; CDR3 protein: CSAYRGTQYF
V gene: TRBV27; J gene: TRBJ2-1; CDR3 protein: CASSRSSYNEQFF
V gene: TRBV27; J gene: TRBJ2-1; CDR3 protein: CASSLTADLSYNEQFF
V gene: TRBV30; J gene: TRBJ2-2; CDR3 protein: CAWKGDSTGELFF
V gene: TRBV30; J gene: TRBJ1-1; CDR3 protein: CAWSVRLEAFF
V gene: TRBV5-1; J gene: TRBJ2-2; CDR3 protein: CASSLRGQGVNTGELFF
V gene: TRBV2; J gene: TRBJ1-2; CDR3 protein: CASSGLGQGAYGYTF
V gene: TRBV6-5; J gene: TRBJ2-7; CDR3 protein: CASSRTGQDEQYF
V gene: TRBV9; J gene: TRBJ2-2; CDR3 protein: CASSGIQGNTGELFF
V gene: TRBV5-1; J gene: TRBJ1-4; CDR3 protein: CASSLWGGANEKLFF
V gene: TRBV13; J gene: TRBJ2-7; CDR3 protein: CASSPGQATYEQYF
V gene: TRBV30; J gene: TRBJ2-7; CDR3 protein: CAWTPLGAYEQYF
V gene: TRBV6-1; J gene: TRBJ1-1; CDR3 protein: CASSVGVQNTEAFF
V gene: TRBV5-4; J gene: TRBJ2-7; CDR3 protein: CASSLVAGGSYEQYF
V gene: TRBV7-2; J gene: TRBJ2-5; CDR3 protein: CASSFGARLQETQYF